This T cell receptor beta chain was observed in a study of T cell changes during pregnancy in multiple sclerosis. CDR1 is MRHNA and CDR2 is SNTAGT in the germline V gene. V lost 0 bases, J lost 9 bases, and 7 bases stayed unmatched. The CDR3 sequence is 16 residues long. Clones were read by immunoSEQ multiplex PCR, and TCRdb kept only the in-frame ones, dropping some. The repertoire holds about 8,500 clones, with around nine tenths as singletons. This chain uses TRBV6-4 with TRBJ2-3, with 12 bases matching TRBD2. The sequence was obtained from a female donor in good health, enrolled as a control in a pregnancy study. The sample consisted of CD8+ T cells from peripheral blood mononuclear cells, taken in the first trimester of pregnancy. CDR3 sequence (DNA): TGTGCCAGCAGTGACTCGGGACTAGCGGGTCACAAGACGCAGTATTTT. This encodes CASSDSGLAGHKTQYF.